The entry below describes one T cell receptor (beta chain). The data are from a study of blood T cell repertoires in COVID-19. In the study overall: Donors in the United States, Italy and Spain gave samples during acute or convalescent COVID-19.

Original handling: Reference gene primer amplification gave estimated nucleated cell counts. Profiled with immunoSEQ multiplex PCR; TCRdb holds only in-frame clones, not every one. That table gives V, J and clone size, and the DNA gave D and trimming. This sample has around 230,000 clones; 81% occur once, and the top ten carry roughly 8%. This TCR was recovered from an elderly woman with acute or convalescent COVID-19. The sequencing sample was made of peripheral blood.

CDR3 sequence (DNA): TGTGCCAGCATGGACAGGTCCTACGAGCAGTACTTC. Translating gives CASMDRSYEQYF. The V call is TRBV6-5, the J call TRBJ2-7; the match to TRBD1 covers 7 bases. After removal of 7 bases from V and 1 base from J, the junction contained 1 base not matched to a gene. Germline V lookup: CDR1 MNHEY, CDR2 SVGAGI. The CDR3 covers 12 residues.